One and the same sample provided the 11 T cell receptor beta chains below, sequenced in a study of cytomegalovirus exposure and HLA in healthy donors. In the PCR, 60 Vbeta and 13 Jbeta primers were used. Profiling relied on immunoSEQ multiplex PCR, and the TCRdb table lists in-frame clones only, not all of them. The data hold about 77,000 clones, with more than 75% observed a single time. The sequenced sample consisted of PBMCs. The receptor set was obtained from a man aged 40-49 years in good health and CMV-seronegative.

V gene TRBV6-5 combines with J gene TRBJ2-3; D possibly corresponds to TRBD2 (5 bases). This CDR3 is 13 amino acids long. Trimming took off 3 bases at V and 3 bases at J, with 7 bases between the two ends. Germline values: CDR1 MNHEY, CDR2 SVGAGI. The DNA of the CDR3 is TGTGCCAGCAGTTATCGGGAAACAGATACGCAGTATTTT. Translating it yields CASSYRETDTQYF.

The chain has TRBV18 and TRBJ2-2; 8 bases match TRBD1. V lost 2 bases to trimming and J lost 6 bases; unmatched junction nucleotides: 5. The CDR3 covers 15 residues. Per germline, CDR1 KGHSH and CDR2 LQKENI. CDR3 DNA: TGTGCCAGCTCACCAGGCCAGGGGGCGGCCGGGGAGCTGTTTTTT. Translation: CASSPGQGAAGELFF.

CDR3 DNA: TGTGCCAGCAGCTTAGTAGGGGGACCAACCCTGGGGGGCTACACCTTC. It translates to CASSLVGGPTLGGYTF. This chain connects TRBV7-2 to TRBJ1-2; D is perhaps TRBD1 (6 bases). CDR3 size: 16 residues. Between the trimmed V and J ends, which lost 1 base and 8 bases, there was a span of 20 bases. From germline, CDR1 is SGHTA and CDR2 FQGNSA. Filled out from reference TRBV7-2 and TRBJ1-2, the complete variable domain reads GAGVSQSPSNKVTEKGKDVELRCDPISGHTALYWYRQSLGQGLEFLIYFQGNSAPDKSGLPSDRFSAERTGGSVSTLTIQRTQQEDSAVYLCASSLVGGPTLGGYTFGSGTRLTVV.

A note on this clone: Mismatch with germline at one junction end may stem from a read error. This chain uses TRBV30 with TRBJ1-2, with a tentative D call TRBD1 (6 bases). The CDR3 has 12 residues. Germline CDR1 is GTSNPN and CDR2 is SVGIG (reference sequence). This CDR3 reads CAWDRSNYGYPF. As DNA, the CDR3 is TGTGCCTGGGACAGGAGCAACTATGGCTACCCCTTC. The variable domain in full, with the rest retrieved from reference TRBV30 and TRBJ1-2, is SQTIHQWPATLVQPVGSPLSLECTVEGTSNPNLYWYRQAAGRGLQLLFYSVGIGQISSEVPQNLSASRPQDRQFILSSKKLLLSDSGFYLCAWDRSNYGYPFGSGTRLTVV.

The chain joins TRBV4-2 to TRBJ1-5, with D perhaps matching TRBD1 (6 bases). The V end lost 1 base, the J end lost 4 bases, and 17 bases lay between the germline ends. Germline-derived CDR1 and CDR2 are LGHNA and YNFKEQ. This CDR3 is built from 17 residues. For the CDR3, the DNA is TGTGCCAGCAGCCAAGCAACAGGGATGTTAAGAAATCAGCCCCAGCATTTT. It encodes CASSQATGMLRNQPQHF.

This chain joins TRBV5-4 and TRBJ1-1, with 7 positions matching TRBD1. J gave up 3 bases and V 4 bases, and 9 bases lay outside the gene matches. The CDR3 has 15 residues. Germline-derived CDR1 and CDR2 are SGHNT and YYREEE (reference sequence). The CDR3 nucleotides read TGTGCCAGCAGCATCCTGGGACAGAGATACACTGAAGCTTTCTTT. It translates to CASSILGQRYTEAFF.

V is TRBV7-2 and J is TRBJ1-1, with D unclear. This CDR3 is 13 amino acids long. Germline V gene lookup returns CDR1 SGHTA and CDR2 FQGNSA. The germline V and J ends were trimmed by 1 base and 10 bases, with 13 bases remaining between them. CDR3 nucleotide sequence: TGTGCCAGCAGCTTAGATTTGCAAGGGAGAGCTTTCTTT. This sequence encodes CASSLDLQGRAFF.

V is TRBV7-2 and J is TRBJ2-3, with TRBD1 as a possible D gene (6 bases). Germline V gene lookup returns CDR1 SGHTA and CDR2 FQGNSA. Between the trimmed V and J ends, which lost 1 base and 7 bases, there was a span of 12 bases. The CDR3 is made up of 14 amino acids. CDR3 sequence: CASSLDQGMNTQYF. CDR3 nucleotides: TGTGCCAGCAGCTTAGACCAGGGGATGAATACGCAGTATTTT.

This clone occurred a few times. The J gene is TRBJ2-1, the V gene TRBV4-1, with 10 bases that match TRBD2. CDR3 size: 17 residues. The germline gives CDR1 MGHRA, CDR2 YSYEKL. Unmatched junction bases numbered 5, after V lost 3 bases and J lost 0 bases. CDR3 residues: CASSHGAGGISYNEQFF. CDR3 sequence (DNA): TGCGCCAGCAGCCATGGAGCGGGGGGGATCTCCTACAATGAGCAGTTCTTC.

The V call is TRBV11-2, the J call TRBJ1-6; 8 nucleotides agree with TRBD1. Trimming at V came to 5 bases and at J to 10 bases, leaving 10 bases not matched to a gene. Germline V lookup: CDR1 SGHAT, CDR2 FQNNGV. This CDR3 is built from 15 residues. The chain's CDR3 is CASSDKTGALSPLHF. In nucleotides, the CDR3 is TGTGCCAGCAGCGACAAGACAGGGGCGCTATCACCCCTCCACTTT.

This clone was counted a single time. This chain links TRBV30 with TRBJ2-1, with a possible D match to TRBD1 (7 bases). In germline, CDR1 is GTSNPN, CDR2 SVGIG (reference sequence). This CDR3 has 13 amino acids. Trimming removed 5 bases from V and 5 bases from J, with 13 bases in between. The CDR3 region is CAWGGTANNEQFF. CDR3 sequence (DNA): TGTGCCTGGGGAGGGACAGCGAACAATGAGCAGTTCTTC.